The 27 T cell receptor beta chains below all came from one sample that was sequenced in a study of blood T cell repertoires in COVID-19. Clones were sequenced by immunoSEQ multiplex PCR, and TCRdb holds only the in-frame ones, with some missing. The sample lists about 220,000 clones; 83% were seen once. Sequenced input: PBMCs or T cells enriched from blood (not recorded which). The source of these receptors is a woman aged 35 to 49 who had been exposed to COVID-19.

The rearrangement links TRBV25-1 to TRBJ1-6, with TRBD1 matching over 7 bases. CDR1 is MGHDK, CDR2 SYGVNS, per germline. V shed 5 bases, J shed 7 bases, and the junction held 5 bases outside the gene matches. This CDR3 is built from 14 residues. The CDR3 nucleotides are TGTGCCAGCAGTTTGACAGGGCGGAATTCACCCCTCCACTTT. It translates to CASSLTGRNSPLHF.

The V and J genes are TRBV18 and TRBJ1-1; D is possibly TRBD1 (5 bases). Germline CDR1 KGHSH, CDR2 LQKENI. V lost 1 base to trimming and J lost 3 bases, with 18 bases between them. The CDR3 is 17 amino acids. CDR3 loop: CASSPLQGALGDTEAFF. The CDR3 DNA sequence: TGTGCCAGCTCACCACTTCAAGGGGCGCTCGGAGACACTGAAGCTTTCTTT.

The rearrangement joins TRBV11-2 to TRBJ2-1; TRBD2 might be the D (6 bases). V was clipped by 2 bases and J by 4 bases, with 18 bases between them. Germline V gives CDR1 SGHAT, CDR2 FQNNGV. The CDR3 is 17 amino acids. CDR3 sequence reads: CASSLLFGGDFYNEQFF. In nucleotides, the CDR3 is TGTGCCAGCAGCTTACTTTTTGGCGGGGACTTTTACAATGAGCAGTTCTTC.

The rearrangement joins TRBV9 to TRBJ1-3, with TRBD1 matching over 7 bases. From germline, CDR1 is SGDLS and CDR2 YYNGEE. V trimming: 2 bases; J trimming: 4 bases; junction bases outside the gene matches: 9. CDR3 size: 16 residues. The CDR3 nucleotides are TGTGCCAGCAGCGTCTCAGACAGGGCGGGCGGAAACACCATATATTTT. Translating gives CASSVSDRAGGNTIYF.

The sample holds one count of this clone. The rearrangement joins TRBV2 to TRBJ2-7; D possibly corresponds to TRBD2 (6 bases). Germline V CDR1 and CDR2: SNHLY, FYNNEI. This CDR3 has 15 residues. Trimming pared 7 bases from V and 2 bases from J, leaving 18 bases between. CDR3 nucleotides: TGTGCCAGCAAAAGCGGGCTCAGCCCCGCCTACGAGCAGTACTTC. It translates to CASKSGLSPAYEQYF. Based on the CDR3 plus reference TRBV2 and TRBJ2-7, the full variable domain is EPEVTQTPSHQVTQMGQEVILRCVPISNHLYFYWYRQILGQKVEFLVSFYNNEISEKSEIFDDQFSVERPDGSNFTLKIRSTKLEDSAMYFCASKSGLSPAYEQYFGPGTRLTVT.

The chain recombines TRBV19 with TRBJ2-1; D uncertain. There are 15 residues in the CDR3. The ends were cut back, 5 bases at V and 8 bases at J, with 19 bases in the middle. CDR1 is LNHDA, CDR2 SQIVND, per germline (reference sequence). The CDR3 sequence is CASSFRPQAEHEQFF. The CDR3 DNA reads as TGTGCCAGTAGTTTCAGACCCCAGGCAGAACATGAGCAGTTCTTC.

On this clone: Other nucleotide sequences in the sample specify the same CDR3. The rearrangement links TRBV5-4 to TRBJ1-6; the D gene is possibly TRBD1 (5 bases). The CDR3 contains 13 residues. Germline V CDR1 and CDR2: SGHNT, YYREEE (reference sequence). Trimming cost V 1 base and J 9 bases, with 8 bases left between them. CDR3 bases: TGTGCCAGCAGCTTGCAGGGAGGTTCACCCCTCCACTTT. This codes for CASSLQGGSPLHF.

This sequence joins TRBV10-3 and TRBJ2-1; 8 bases align to TRBD2. V trimming: 10 bases; J trimming: 10 bases; junction bases outside the gene matches: 15. Germline values: CDR1 ENHRY, CDR2 SYGVKD. This CDR3 is built from 14 residues. The CDR3 loop reads CATWLGGTSNEQFF. The CDR3 DNA is TGTGCCACCTGGCTTGGCGGGACTAGTAACGAGCAGTTCTTC.

This clone was seen more than once but under ten times. J is TRBJ1-1 and V is TRBV2; tentatively, D is TRBD1 (6 bases). V was shortened by 5 bases and J by 2 bases, with 12 bases between the two germline ends. The CDR3 consists of 14 residues. Germline CDR1 reads SNHLY; CDR2 reads FYNNEI. CDR3 coding DNA: TGTGCCAGCAGTCCCTGGACAGTTAACACTGAAGCTTTCTTT. Translation: CASSPWTVNTEAFF.

This clone was detected only once. The chain carries TRBV9 and TRBJ1-2; 7 nucleotides agree with TRBD1. This CDR3 region has 16 residues. V shed 4 bases, J shed 0 bases, and the junction held 9 bases outside the gene matches. Germline values: CDR1 SGDLS, CDR2 YYNGEE. CDR3 amino acids: CASSPRGQGTNYGYTF. The DNA of the CDR3 is TGTGCCAGCAGCCCAAGGGGGCAGGGAACTAACTATGGCTACACCTTC.

The genes are TRBV4-3 and TRBJ2-5, with 16 bases that match TRBD2. There are 16 residues in the CDR3. The J segment lost 2 bases and the V segment lost 4 bases, leaving 1 base of the junction unmatched. Germline values: CDR1 LGHNA, CDR2 YSLEER. The CDR3 spells CASSPGLAGGQETQYF. For the CDR3, the DNA is TGCGCCAGCAGCCCGGGACTAGCGGGGGGGCAAGAGACCCAGTACTTC.

CDR3: CASSHQGQGFTEAFF. CDR3 sequence (DNA): TGCGCCAGCAGCCATCAGGGACAGGGTTTCACTGAAGCTTTCTTT. The chain recombines TRBV4-1 with TRBJ1-1; 9 nucleotides match TRBD1. The CDR3 has 15 amino acids. Unmatched junction bases numbered 6, after V lost 3 bases and J lost 4 bases. In germline, CDR1 is MGHRA, CDR2 YSYEKL.

This clone is a singleton in its sample. The J gene is TRBJ1-4, the V gene TRBV4-1; TRBD1 agrees at 7 bases. V shed 0 bases, J shed 7 bases, and the junction held 11 bases outside the gene matches. The CDR3 length is 17 residues. Germline V CDR1 and CDR2: MGHRA, YSYEKL. The CDR3 loop is CASSQDWVRGRAEKLFF. The DNA for the CDR3 is TGCGCCAGCAGCCAAGATTGGGTAAGGGGGCGCGCTGAAAAACTGTTTTTT.

This chain joins TRBV24-1 and TRBJ2-7, with TRBD1 matching over 7 bases. Trimming cost V 0 bases and J 10 bases; bases outside gene matches: 8. This CDR3 comprises 14 residues. Germline V gene data show CDR1 as KGHDR and CDR2 as SFDVKD. The CDR3 nucleotides read TGTGCCACCAGTGATTTGGACAGGGAAGATGGACAGTACTTC. Its protein product is CATSDLDREDGQYF.

V gene TRBV2 combines with J gene TRBJ1-3; the match to TRBD1 covers 8 bases. V dropped 5 bases and J dropped 1; count of bases not matched to a gene: 1. This CDR3 is 14 amino acids long. Germline V gene sequence: CDR1 SNHLY, CDR2 FYNNEI. CDR3 nucleotides: TGTGCCAGCAGTAGGACAGGGTCTGGAAACACCATATATTTT. Translation: CASSRTGSGNTIYF.

Here the CDR3 DNA reads TGTGCCTGGGGGACCGGGAACACCATATATTTT. Protein: CAWGTGNTIYF. V and J are TRBV30 and TRBJ1-3; weak D call: TRBD1 (5 bases). The germline CDR1 and CDR2 sequences are GTSNPN and SVGIG (reference sequence). This CDR3 comprises 11 residues. V lost 5 bases and J lost 7, with 9 bases in between.

The chain uses TRBV5-5 and TRBJ1-2, with D perhaps matching TRBD1 (5 bases). This CDR3 contains 16 residues. Germline-derived CDR1 and CDR2 are SGHKS and YYEKEE (reference sequence). The ends were cut back, 0 bases at V and 1 base at J, with 13 bases in the middle. The CDR3: CASSLGVGVLNYGYTF. CDR3 DNA: TGTGCCAGCAGCTTGGGGGTAGGGGTACTTAACTATGGCTACACCTTC.

The V and J genes are TRBV7-8 and TRBJ2-7; possible D gene TRBD1, 6 bases. The CDR3 loop spans 15 amino acids. The V gene lost 6 bases and the J gene lost 0 bases, with 15 bases spanning the gap. CDR1 SGHVS and CDR2 FQNEAQ come from the germline V gene. CDR3 amino acids: CASSLVGQTSYEQYF. The CDR3, as DNA: TGTGCCAGCAGTTTGGTGGGACAAACCTCCTACGAGCAGTACTTC.

The rearrangement joins TRBV4-2 to TRBJ2-3, with a possible D match to TRBD1 (6 bases). In germline, CDR1 is LGHNA, CDR2 YNFKEQ. The CDR3 is 15 amino acids. The V end lost 1 base, the J end lost 2 bases, and 10 bases lay between the germline ends. For the CDR3, the DNA is TGTGCCAGCAGCCAAGGGGGGCCGGTCACAGATACGCAGTATTTT. Translation: CASSQGGPVTDTQYF.

The chain uses TRBV5-4 and TRBJ1-3; D not certain. CDR3 length: 13 amino acids. Germline values: CDR1 SGHNT, CDR2 YYREEE (reference sequence). Deletions cut 1 base from V and 2 bases from J, with 4 bases between. CDR3 coding DNA: TGTGCCAGCAGCTTGCGTCCTGGAAACACCATATATTTT. This encodes CASSLRPGNTIYF.

The rearrangement links TRBV15 to TRBJ1-1; tentatively, D is TRBD1 (5 bases). This CDR3 spans 16 amino acids. Trimming shortened V by 2 bases and J by 2 bases, and 15 bases separated the two germline ends. Per germline, CDR1 LNHNV and CDR2 YYDKDF (reference sequence). The CDR3 sequence: CATSRLGGGGNTEAFF. The CDR3 DNA sequence: TGTGCCACCAGCAGACTAGGTGGCGGGGGAAACACTGAAGCTTTCTTT.

The rearrangement uses TRBV19 and TRBJ1-5; D is uncertain. The ends were cut back, 4 bases at V and 3 bases at J, with 10 bases in the middle. Germline CDR1 reads LNHDA; CDR2 reads SQIVND (reference sequence). The CDR3 contains 14 residues. The CDR3 DNA follows: TGTGCCAGTAGTACCACAGCTTTCAATCAGCCCCAGCATTTT. Protein sequence: CASSTTAFNQPQHF.

The chain combines TRBV18 with TRBJ2-7; perhaps TRBD2 as D (5 bases). V was trimmed by 0 bases and J by 7 bases, leaving 13 bases between them. The CDR3 length is 14 residues. The V gene's germline CDR1 is KGHSH and CDR2 LQKENI. CDR3 in DNA: TGTGCCAGCTCACCACCCGGGGTGTTGGAAGAGCAGTACTTC. This gives the protein CASSPPGVLEEQYF. Together with reference TRBV18 and TRBJ2-7, the CDR3 gives the full variable domain: NAGVMQNPRHLVRRRGQEARLRCSPMKGHSHVYWYRQLPEEGLKFMVYLQKENIIDESGMPKERFSAEFPKEGPSILRIQQVVRGDSAAYFCASSPPGVLEEQYFGPGTRLTVT.

The chain links TRBV10-3 to TRBJ1-1; D ambiguous. The CDR3 consists of 13 residues. The germline CDR1 and CDR2 sequences are ENHRY and SYGVKD. Trimming left V 6 bases short and J 1 base short, with 9 bases between. CDR3 amino acids: CAIRNNRNTEAFF. CDR3 sequence (DNA): TGTGCCATCAGGAATAACAGGAACACTGAAGCTTTCTTT.

The chain uses TRBV14 and TRBJ1-1, with TRBD1 matching over 9 bases. V shed 6 bases, J shed 6 bases, and the junction held 5 bases outside the gene matches. CDR1 is SGHDN and CDR2 is FVKESK in the germline V gene. The CDR3 runs 13 residues. The CDR3 is CASSHRGRAEAFF. Here the CDR3 DNA reads TGTGCCAGCAGTCACAGGGGGCGAGCTGAAGCTTTCTTT.

This clone was counted a single time. DNA of the CDR3: TGTGCCAGCTCGACGGAGGAGACCCAGTACTTC. Protein sequence: CASSTEETQYF. The chain employs TRBV12-3 or TRBV12-4 and TRBJ2-5, with D hard to call. V lost 8 bases, J lost 5 bases, and 9 bases lay in between. This CDR3 has 11 amino acids.

The chain links TRBV5-1 to TRBJ1-1; D might be TRBD1 (5 bases). This CDR3 contains 14 residues. V was clipped by 4 bases and J by 1 base, with 11 bases between them. Germline lookup yields CDR1 SGHRS and CDR2 YFSETQ. In DNA form, the CDR3 reads TGCGCCAGCAGCCTGCAGGGCTCGAACACTGAAGCTTTCTTT. It codes for CASSLQGSNTEAFF.